The rows below give T cell receptor beta chains drawn from one sample of a study of T-cell memory formation after mild COVID-19. TCRdb independently ran MiXCR on the 5' RACE reads; one entry per CDR3 protein. Of around 310,000 distinct CDR3 sequences detected, 20% to 25% appear once; the ten largest clones hold about 21%. The source material was PBMCs or a T cell subset sorted from them (not recorded which). These receptors all stem from a man younger than 35 who had mild COVID-19 (a few samples of this study predate the infection). Cell type and time point are not known. Each CDR3 is given with its conserved first and last residue. A D gene is named only where the DNA matches it firmly. Clone size, where shown, is once, few, many, or a class for clones that have expanded.

TRBV20-1,few,TRBJ2-5,-,CSATGSGTQYF,TGCAGTGCTACTGGGTCGGGGACCCAGTACTTC
TRBV12-3/TRBV12-4,-,TRBJ1-2,-,CASSYRDGYYGYTF,TGTGCCAGCAGTTACCGGGACGGATACTATGGCTACACCTTC
TRBV12-3/TRBV12-4,few,TRBJ2-3,-,CASSLSRGRGDTQYF,TGTGCCAGCAGTTTATCGCGGGGGCGCGGGGATACGCAGTATTTT
TRBV20-1,few,TRBJ2-2,-,CSALDVRELFF,TGCAGTGCCTTGGACGTGAGGGAGCTGTTTTTT
TRBV9,few,TRBJ1-6,TRBD1,CASSENPTGGNSPLHF,TGTGCCAGCAGCGAAAATCCCACAGGGGGAAATTCACCCCTCCACTTT
TRBV5-6,few,TRBJ1-2,-,CASSLISVNYGYTF,TGTGCCAGCAGCTTGATTTCGGTAAACTATGGCTACACCTTC
TRBV20-1,few,TRBJ1-2,-,CSVHANYGYTF,TGCAGTGTCCACGCTAACTATGGCTACACCTTC
TRBV18,-,TRBJ2-5,-,CASSRWGPQETQYF,TGTGCCAGCTCACGATGGGGCCCTCAAGAGACCCAGTACTTC
TRBV5-4,-,TRBJ2-2,-,CASSLTSQGTGELFF,TGTGCCAGCAGCTTGACCTCCCAGGGCACCGGGGAGCTGTTTTTT
TRBV7-2,few,TRBJ2-5,TRBD2,CASSLTSGGATQYF,TGTGCCAGCAGCTTGACTAGCGGGGGGGCGACCCAGTACTTC
TRBV7-8,-,TRBJ1-1,TRBD1,CASSPLQGKSTEAFF,TGTGCCAGCAGCCCGTTACAGGGGAAGAGCACTGAAGCTTTCTTT
TRBV7-2,few,TRBJ1-2,-,CASSDYLDNYGYTF,TGTGCCAGCAGCGACTACCTAGATAACTATGGCTACACCTTC
TRBV5-1,-,TRBJ1-1,-,CASSSRPEGTEAFF,TGCGCCAGCAGCTCCCGTCCAGAGGGCACTGAAGCTTTCTTT
TRBV24-1,few,TRBJ2-5,-,CATSASLVGTQYF,TGTGCCACCAGTGCCTCCTTAGTCGGGACCCAGTACTTC
TRBV5-1,few,TRBJ2-7,TRBD2,CASRRTSGAQEQYF,TGCGCCAGCAGGAGGACTAGCGGGGCTCAGGAGCAGTACTTC
TRBV5-4,few,TRBJ1-6,-,CASSSLTVANSPLHF,TGTGCCAGCAGCTCCTTGACAGTCGCTAATTCACCCCTCCACTTT
TRBV20-1,-,TRBJ2-1,TRBD2,CSAELASGGGPYNEQFF,TGCAGTGCAGAGCTGGCTAGCGGGGGCGGACCGTACAATGAGCAGTTCTTC
TRBV16,-,TRBJ1-2,-,CASSQSEYGYTF,TGTGCCAGCAGCCAATCCGAGTATGGCTACACCTTC
TRBV29-1,few,TRBJ2-2,-,CSVPITGELFF,TGCAGCGTCCCAATCACCGGGGAGCTGTTTTTT
TRBV5-5,few,TRBJ2-5,-,CASSQGLQSGTQYF,TGTGCCAGCAGCCAGGGACTTCAAAGTGGGACCCAGTACTTC